Given below is one T cell receptor (beta chain) in context. The antigen remains unidentified. The data originate from a study of PD-L1 blockade in urothelial cancer. Study as a whole: Males with urothelial cancer arising in the bladder constituted most of the roughly 30 patients. Peripheral blood specimens exhibited a median yield of 141,255 T cells. The study's findings and limits: In blood sampled pretreatment, TCR clonality below the median predicted better survival.

This CDR3 is 14 amino acids long. V lost 8 bases, J lost 6 bases, and 8 bases stayed unmatched. Germline V gene lookup returns CDR1 SGHRS and CDR2 YFSETQ. Each PCR had synthetic TCR analog templates added to it as a spike-in. Assay used: immunoSEQ multiplex PCR; TCRdb lists only in-frame clones, some missing. The data contain tens of thousands of clones, around nine tenths of them seen just once; the ten biggest clones take up approximately 2%. The specimen was PBMCs, collected around atezolizumab (anti-PD-L1) treatment. The receptor was isolated from a man in his fifties with urothelial cancer. The rearrangement joins TRBV5-1 to TRBJ2-2; 9 bases match TRBD2. The CDR3 protein is CASTGTSIAGELFF. The CDR3 region has the DNA TGCGCCAGTACCGGGACTAGCATCGCCGGGGAGCTGTTTTTT.